This TCR beta chain emerged from a study of cytomegalovirus exposure and HLA in healthy donors (dated by TCRdb to between 2016 and 2019). Concerning the study at large: An earlier analysis of 587 of the donors reported approximately 280 Gb of sequence data and around 120 million unique TCR beta sequences obtained from around 170 million T cells. Roughly 300 gigabases of sequencing data and roughly 80 million unique TCR sequences made up an early release that covered approximately 620 HLA-typed donors. Among the roughly 410 genotyped donors, around 81% belonged to the genetic ancestry cluster associated with self-reported Caucasian donors. The study aimed to test whether signatures of past pathogen exposure could be identified by cataloging public T cell receptors. The T cell repertoires of about 700 subjects were profiled by immunosequencing and related to cytomegalovirus serostatus. A separate validation cohort of roughly 120 different subjects was used in addition to the roughly 670-subject first cohort. The study combined high-throughput TCR immunosequencing, statistical association of individual TCRs with disease status, and machine learning to predict cytomegalovirus infection status. To study patterns of TCR occurrence, a later analysis re-analyzed previously published TCR beta repertoires from around 660 donors and added high-resolution HLA genotyping. Rather than drawing on any new phenotypic data, the later analysis identified candidate immune exposures from TCR beta sequences and the way those sequences occurred across donors. An earlier analysis of some 500 of the donors applied high-throughput TCR beta sequencing to assess whether each TCR beta V gene segment acted as functional or pseudogenic. Donor age, sex, ethnicity and CMV serostatus were compiled together with the repertoire data. Genome-wide SNP genotypes for about 65% of the roughly 670 donors were used in a later genetic analysis, which treated that subset as a discovery cohort. All discovery cohort repertoires had been generated using a single sequencing platform. Both class I and class II loci were covered by HLA typing, at four-digit resolution. The number of typed donors differed by locus: about 620-630 for A, B, C, DRB1 and DQB1; 522 for DQA1; some 590 for DPA1; and some 450 for DPB1. Because of strong linkage in the cohort, roughly five DR-DQ haplotypes were treated as single units for association and clustering. On average, around 200,000 unique TCR beta nucleotide sequences were sequenced per donor among 398 genotyped donors of the cohort, with 15% to 20% of those sequences being non-productive. General findings and caveats noted by the study authors: The only immune exposure information available for the cohort was CMV serostatus. A cluster of highly shared sequence variants was judged likely to represent a technical artifact of the sequencing pipeline. A later genetic analysis reported fewer N-insertions in productive TCRs among donors in an Asian-associated ancestry cluster than the roughly 620-donor mean. Sequencing depth was assumed to be roughly uniform across donors in the presence/absence analyses, though that assumption may not hold. An earlier analysis of around 500 of the donors showed that most TCR beta V segments appeared in productive rearrangements either about 87% or about 30% of the time, which broadly matched IMGT annotations. Most TCR sequences were observed very rarely across donors, whereas some public TCRs were present in many individuals. This cohort had only TCR beta chains sequenced, and the lack of alpha or paired-chain data limited which features could be detected. An association between a missense DCLRE1C variant and V-gene and J-gene trimming of TCR beta chains was found in a later genetic analysis and replicated in an independent cohort. Strong co-occurrence of HLA alleles, especially DR and DQ, made assigning TCR associations to individual alleles difficult. Cytomegalovirus status was reported to be diagnosed by the classifier with high specificity and sensitivity in both the original and validation cohorts. Because counts were too low, roughly 18 rarely observed V segments, including chromosome 9 orphons, were left out of the earlier analysis of 587 of the donors. In a later analysis, TCR association rates were found to vary across HLA loci, with the most associated TCRs seen for DRB1 alleles and the fewest for HLA-C alleles. In vitro tests confirmed that a few of the cytomegalovirus-associated TCR beta chains recognize cytomegalovirus antigens. A later analysis associated around 16,000 TCR beta sequences with specific HLA alleles at a false discovery rate of 0.05. According to a later analysis, parvovirus B19, influenza, CMV and Epstein-Barr virus appeared linked to several top co-occurrence clusters. A later analysis found that HLA-associated TCR beta chains were more clonally expanded and had lower generation probabilities than equally common non-associated chains. The authors suggested that the approach could potentially be extended to other disease states and immunological phenotypes. According to a later analysis, most CMV-associated TCR beta chains appeared to be HLA-restricted, and the HLA associations seemed to be driven largely by CMV exposure. The study listed approximately 150 TCR beta chains as associated with cytomegalovirus. A further reported finding was that TCR beta sequences accurately predicted the HLA-A and HLA-B alleles for most subjects in the first cohort. Correlated functional status among segregating V segments might reflect linkage disequilibrium, but an unknown experimental factor could not be ruled out. Because HLA typing was missing for some donors at each locus, association tests included only the typed subset.

The cohort was made up of 500 to 800 healthy bone marrow donors. At the time of sampling, every cohort member was nominally healthy, though immune exposures that went unrecorded were likely present. The donor tested CMV seronegative and was one of the 352 seronegative cohort members. A peripheral blood sample was provided by each donor, and peripheral blood mononuclear cells were used for TCR beta sequencing. The Qiagen DNeasy Blood Extraction Kit was used to extract genomic DNA from the blood cell samples. Remarks on this clone: No antigen is known for it. Nothing much larger sits one base from this clone, and base qualities are not available.

Libraries came from the immunoSEQ multiplex PCR assay. For the multiplex PCR, a mixture combining 60 forward primers for TCR Vbeta segments and 13 reverse primers for TCR Jbeta segments was used. Amplification of the CDR3 region of rearranged TCR beta genes was performed with a multiplex PCR assay on genomic DNA. Amplified TCR beta libraries were sequenced as 87-base-pair reads on the Illumina HiSeq System. In the source study's methods: A later analysis counted tens of millions of unique TCR beta chains across the 666 repertoires, and some 11 million of these chains were shared by at least two donors. To remove PCR and sequencing errors, raw reads were error-corrected and collapsed into unique sequences using a nearest-neighbor algorithm that merged closely related sequences. V, D and J gene segments were assigned by aligning CDR3 sequences to IMGT reference sequences. Each retained sequence needed at least a six-nucleotide match to both a V gene segment and a J gene segment. A rearrangement was called productive if the CDR3 had no stop codons and remained in frame with V and J, and every other rearrangement was called non-productive. Following IMGT convention, CDR3 was defined as the stretch from the second conserved V-encoded cysteine to the conserved J-encoded phenylalanine. In an earlier analysis of roughly 610 of the donors, sequences lacking an unambiguous match to a single V gene segment were excluded. In an earlier analysis of about 590 of the donors, a V segment was called functional when productive rearrangements were above 56.7%, and segregating when the standard deviation between donors exceeded 5%. A statistical classification framework was built for diagnosing cytomegalovirus status from the catalog of TCR beta chain sequences. In a later analysis, V and J genes were assigned by comparing TCR nucleotide sequences against IMGT/GENE-DB human TR gene sequences. A later analysis assigned CDR3 sequences and most-parsimonious VDJ recombination scenarios with the TCRdist pipeline. In a later analysis, each TCR beta chain was defined by its CDR3 amino acid sequence together with its V-gene family, and reads without a unique V-gene family were excluded. As a way to deal with suspected cross-contamination and a sequencing artifact, a later analysis dropped 592 nucleotide sequences that were highly shared and had low generation probability. For each public chain, a later analysis derived a clonal expansion index from normalized ranks of inferred template counts within each repertoire. In a later analysis, generation probabilities were computed using a VDJ recombination model fitted to out-of-frame rearrangements, and the results were checked against IGoR. Hypergeometric tests were used in a later analysis to score TCR-TCR, TCR-HLA and TCR-CMV co-occurrence, with a repertoire-size bias correction applied to the TCR pairs. To estimate false discovery rates, a later analysis permuted the HLA or CMV assignments 20 times. In a later analysis, co-occurring TCRs were grouped using DBSCAN, and TCRdist sequence similarity was added for clustering within HLA-allele-positive subsets. For co-occurrence clustering, repertoires with fewer than 30,000 or more than 120,000 public chains were excluded, along with roughly 5 repertoires with anomalous nucleotide sharing. TCRdb mirrors the immuneACCESS table, restricted to in-frame sequences. Some clones are absent from its copies; in checked studies, under half trace to an unresolved V gene, and the reason for the others is unknown. The V and J calls and clone size were taken over from that table, and D and trimming were inferred from the DNA. For this sample the table gives about 190,000 clones, of which about 89% were detected only once. The ten largest account for 1.3% of the sample.

Sequencing input: PBMCs. The receptor comes from a man aged 25 to 40 in good health and CMV-seronegative.

Here the CDR3 is given as CASSGTGKNEKLFF. The nucleotide sequence is given as TGTGCCAGCAGCGGGACAGGGAAAAACGAAAAACTGTTTTTT. The sequence joins TRBV5-6 to TRBJ1-4; 9 central nucleotides agree with TRBD1. The germline V end is reduced by 4 bases and the J end by 8 bases; junction bases left unmatched: 6. The CDR3 contains 14 residues, cysteine and phenylalanine counted. Of the read, only the CDR3 DNA is kept; its 42 bases are in frame from base 1. Per the germline V gene, SGHDT is the CDR1 and YYEEEE is the CDR2.